The 3 T cell receptor beta chains below come from one sample, sequenced in a study of OX40 agonist ivuxolimab in advanced cancers. Clones were sequenced by immunoSEQ multiplex PCR, and TCRdb holds only the in-frame ones, with some missing. In the table there are about 12,000 clones, more than 80% of which are singletons. Specimen: CD4+ or CD8+ T cells sorted from blood, collected in a trial of the OX40 agonist ivuxolimab. The source is an adult with an advanced solid tumor such as melanoma, head and neck, liver or kidney cancer.

A few counts support this clone. The chain employs TRBV9 and TRBJ1-1; no firm D call. Germline V gene sequence: CDR1 SGDLS, CDR2 YYNGEE. V was pared by 4 bases and J by 1 base, with 8 bases between. The CDR3 is 13 residues long. The CDR3: CASSSDWNTEAFF. As DNA, the CDR3 is TGTGCCAGCAGCTCTGACTGGAACACTGAAGCTTTCTTT. The full variable domain, with the rest looked up from reference TRBV9 and TRBJ1-1, is DSGVTQTPKHLITATGQRVTLRCSPRSGDLSVYWYQQSLDQGLQFLIQYYNGEERAKGNILERFSAQQFPDLHSELNLSSLELGDSALYFCASSSDWNTEAFFGQGTRLTVV.

The chain combines TRBV4-3 with TRBJ1-2; no definite D call. Germline assignment: CDR1 LGHNA and CDR2 YSLEER. This CDR3 comprises 16 residues. Deletions cut 0 bases from V and 1 base from J, with 12 bases between. The CDR3 DNA follows: TGCGCCAGCAGCCAAGAATTGGAGGTCCTTAACTATGGCTACACCTTC. Translation: CASSQELEVLNYGYTF.

The chain has TRBV4-3 and TRBJ2-7; D is ambiguous. The CDR3 runs to 15 residues. The germline CDR1 and CDR2 sequences are LGHNA and YSLEER. V was shortened by 0 bases and J by 6 bases, with 15 bases between the two germline ends. CDR3 DNA sequence: TGCGCCAGCAGCCAAGATTACGGCCGCCTCGTCGAGCAGTACTTC. It translates to CASSQDYGRLVEQYF.